Each of the 19 T cell receptor beta chains below was sequenced from the same sample in a study of shared clonotypes between healthy human individuals. Generated by immunoSEQ multiplex PCR, the TCRdb table keeps only in-frame clones and is missing some. In the table there are hundreds of thousands of clones, around 95% of which are singletons. Cells designated naive CD8 were CD45RO-negative and were positively selected for CCR7, with terminally differentiated effector memory CD45RA+ cells excluded. Sequencing was done on a sample of naive CD8+ T cells sorted from blood. The receptors stem from a woman between 25 and 40 years old in good health.

The CDR3 DNA reads as TGTGCCAGCAGTTTAGTTAAGGGGACAGTCGAAGAGACCCAGTACTTC. Protein: CASSLVKGTVEETQYF. The genes are TRBV28 and TRBJ2-5, with 7 bases fitting TRBD1. V trimming: 2 bases; J trimming: 3 bases; junction bases outside the gene matches: 9. Germline V gene lookup returns CDR1 MDHEN and CDR2 SYDVKM. The CDR3 is 16 residues long.

This chain joins TRBV2 and TRBJ2-1; the D gene is possibly TRBD1 (6 bases). Germline CDR1 SNHLY, CDR2 FYNNEI. Trimming pared 5 bases from V and 0 bases from J, leaving 17 bases between. This CDR3 spans 17 amino acids. The CDR3 DNA reads TGTGCCAGCAGTTCCCCGGACAGTCCATACTCCTACAATGAGCAGTTCTTC. Protein: CASSSPDSPYSYNEQFF. Together with reference TRBV2 and TRBJ2-1, the CDR3 gives the full variable domain: EPEVTQTPSHQVTQMGQEVILRCVPISNHLYFYWYRQILGQKVEFLVSFYNNEISEKSEIFDDQFSVERPDGSNFTLKIRSTKLEDSAMYFCASSSPDSPYSYNEQFFGPGTRLTVL.

The chain joins TRBV2 to TRBJ1-2; D is uncertain. Trimming stripped 7 bases from V and 4 bases from J, with 13 bases between. The CDR3 is 13 residues long. Germline CDR1 and CDR2: SNHLY and FYNNEI. The CDR3 loop is CASTPWGTYGYTF. In DNA form, the CDR3 reads TGTGCCAGCACCCCATGGGGAACCTATGGCTACACCTTC.

The rearrangement links TRBV20-1 to TRBJ2-7; D gene uncertain. V shed 3 bases and J shed 3 bases, with 6 bases lying between them. Germline V gives CDR1 DFQATT, CDR2 SNEGSKA (reference sequence). This CDR3 comprises 11 residues. CDR3 protein: CSASVGYEQYF. The CDR3 DNA reads TGCAGTGCTAGTGTAGGCTACGAGCAGTACTTC.

V gene TRBV5-4 combines with J gene TRBJ2-3, with 14 positions matching TRBD2. This CDR3 region has 18 residues. Looked up from germline, CDR1 is SGHNT and CDR2 is YYREEE (reference sequence). V was pared by 4 bases and J by 5 bases, with 12 bases of the junction left unmatched. The CDR3 spells CASSPGTSGRVVIDTQYF. The DNA for the CDR3 is TGTGCCAGCAGCCCCGGGACTAGCGGGAGAGTGGTGATAGATACGCAGTATTTT.

The rearrangement links TRBV7-3 to TRBJ2-7; the match to TRBD2 covers 11 bases. Looked up from germline, CDR1 is SGHTA and CDR2 is FQGTGA. J was trimmed by 3 bases and V by 5 bases; bases with no gene match: 6. The CDR3 extends over 15 amino acids. This chain's CDR3 is CASSSGTSGIYEQYF. DNA of the CDR3: TGTGCCAGCAGCAGCGGGACTAGCGGCATCTACGAGCAGTACTTC.

The chain recombines TRBV7-9 with TRBJ2-1, with 9 bases lining up with TRBD2. V was pared by 1 base and J by 8 bases, with 18 bases of the junction left unmatched. The germline CDR1 and CDR2 sequences are SEHNR and FQNEAQ (reference sequence). This CDR3 is 19 amino acids long. As DNA, the CDR3 is TGTGCCAGCAGCTTAGAGGCTAGCGGGGCCCCTACAATGTTAGATGAGCAGTTCTTC. Translation gives CASSLEASGAPTMLDEQFF.

This chain joins TRBV13 and TRBJ1-2; TRBD1 is a possible D gene (6 bases). Germline CDR1 is PRHDT and CDR2 is FYEKMQ (reference sequence). The CDR3 extends over 15 amino acids. V lost 7 bases and J 4 bases, leaving 19 bases between the germline ends. CDR3 coding DNA: TGTGCCAGCACCTGGGGGGCCCTTCCAAGCTATGGCTACACCTTC. Residues: CASTWGALPSYGYTF.

The V and J genes are TRBV28 and TRBJ2-1; D perhaps matches TRBD1 (5 bases). This CDR3 contains 18 residues. The germline gives CDR1 MDHEN, CDR2 SYDVKM. V was shortened by 3 bases and J by 8 bases, with 26 bases between the two germline ends. Here the CDR3 DNA reads TGTGCCAGCAGTTTTTCCGTAGGCGTCCGCGTCCAGGGCTATGAGCAGTTCTTC. Translating gives CASSFSVGVRVQGYEQFF. Full variable domain (outside the CDR3, taken from reference TRBV28 and TRBJ2-1): DVKVTQSSRYLVKRTGEKVFLECVQDMDHENMFWYRQDPGLGLRLIYFSYDVKMKEKGDIPEGYSVSREKKERFSLILESASTNQTSMYLCASSFSVGVRVQGYEQFFGPGTRLTVL.

This sequence joins TRBV19 and TRBJ1-1, with TRBD1 identical over 9 bases. This CDR3 has 17 amino acids. V trimming: 5 bases; J trimming: 5 bases; junction bases outside the gene matches: 15. Germline lookup yields CDR1 LNHDA and CDR2 SQIVND (reference sequence). The CDR3 DNA reads TGTGCCAGTAGTTGGGGGTCGGGGACAGGGATTAGGACTGAAGCTTTCTTT. Amino acids: CASSWGSGTGIRTEAFF.

The chain uses TRBV19 and TRBJ2-7; tentatively, D is TRBD1 (6 bases). Germline CDR1 is LNHDA and CDR2 is SQIVND (reference sequence). The CDR3 is 14 residues long. V dropped 0 bases and J dropped 2 bases, with 8 bases sitting between them. As DNA, the CDR3 is TGTGCCAGTAGTATAGAGGACAGAGCCTACGAGCAGTACTTC. The encoded protein is CASSIEDRAYEQYF.

The chain combines TRBV2 with TRBJ2-5; TRBD2 matches at 10 bases. The trim removed 5 bases at V and 1 base at J, leaving 10 bases unmatched. Germline V gene lookup returns CDR1 SNHLY and CDR2 FYNNEI. The CDR3 contains 17 residues. CDR3 in amino acids: CASSRRPSGSLQETQYF. The CDR3 DNA reads TGTGCCAGCAGTCGTCGGCCTAGCGGGAGTCTCCAAGAGACCCAGTACTTC.

The chain links TRBV5-1 to TRBJ2-7, with 10 bases lining up with TRBD1. The CDR3 extends over 14 amino acids. V shed 1 base and J 5 bases; nucleotides not matched to a gene: 3. CDR1 is SGHRS and CDR2 is YFSETQ in the germline V gene. For the CDR3, the DNA is TGCGCCAGCAGCTTGCGGGACAGGGGACACGAGCAGTACTTC. The encoded protein is CASSLRDRGHEQYF.

The genes are TRBV19 and TRBJ1-3; no clear D. Between the trimmed V and J ends, which lost 3 bases and 8 bases, there was a span of 17 bases. CDR3 length: 15 amino acids. Looked up from germline, CDR1 is LNHDA and CDR2 is SQIVND (reference sequence). The CDR3: CASSMGPGGEDTIYF. In nucleotides, the CDR3 is TGTGCCAGTAGTATGGGCCCTGGTGGTGAAGACACCATATATTTT.

This chain connects TRBV28 to TRBJ2-7; TRBD2 is a possible D gene (6 bases). V was clipped by 2 bases and J by 0 bases, with 11 bases between them. CDR3 length equals 15 residues. Germline V lookup: CDR1 MDHEN, CDR2 SYDVKM. DNA for the CDR3: TGTGCCAGCAGTTTAGTGGCGGGACCCTCCTACGAGCAGTACTTC. This encodes CASSLVAGPSYEQYF.

The chain carries TRBV14 and TRBJ2-5; TRBD1 matches at 7 bases. The J call may be mistaken, given a closer DNA end match to TRBJ2-7. CDR1 and CDR2 from the germline V gene are SGHDN and FVKESK. CDR3 length equals 16 residues. CDR3 sequence reads: CASSQALRQGIYEQYF. The CDR3 DNA follows: TGTGCCAGCAGCCAAGCCTTGAGACAGGGAATTTACGAGCAGTACTTC.

The chain recombines TRBV5-8 with TRBJ1-2, with TRBD1 identical over 8 bases. This CDR3 spans 15 amino acids. Germline V lookup: CDR1 SGHTS, CDR2 YDEGEE. Trimming took 1 base from V and 8 from J; bases not matched to a gene: 10. The CDR3 DNA sequence: TGTGCCAGCAGCTTGCCCGGACAGGGCGGTTGGGGCTACACCTTC. Translated, it gives CASSLPGQGGWGYTF.

The chain uses TRBV19 and TRBJ2-2; D gene ambiguous. Trimming pared 6 bases from V and 5 bases from J, leaving 4 bases between. The CDR3 runs to 11 residues. From germline, CDR1 is LNHDA and CDR2 SQIVND (reference sequence). The chain's CDR3 is CASSRTGELFF. The CDR3 nucleotides read TGTGCCAGTAGCCGGACCGGGGAGCTGTTTTTT.

The chain joins TRBV27 to TRBJ2-7, with TRBD2 matching over 12 bases. Germline V gene lookup returns CDR1 MNHEY and CDR2 SMNVEV (reference sequence). The CDR3 is 15 amino acids. The V and J ends lost 6 bases and 4 bases, in that order; junction bases with no gene match: 7. As DNA, the CDR3 is TGTGCCAGCAGGCTACTAGCGGGAGGAGGGTACGAGCAGTACTTC. This encodes CASRLLAGGGYEQYF.